This T cell receptor beta chain was sequenced for a study of blood T cells in healthy people across ages. Study-level findings and limits: Age brought a roughly linear fall in TCR beta diversity measured per million T cells. Donors of long life had a larger count of naive CD4+ cells and greater diversity than aged donors.

The table lists this clonotype with a few counts. Its specificity is not known. Trimming removed 6 bases from V and 2 bases from J, with 12 bases in between. This CDR3 comprises 13 residues. The germline V gene has CDR1 SQVTM and CDR2 ANQGSEA. The authors ran a second PCR of 7 to 11 cycles using a sample-barcoded 5' primer and a J-beta primer mix. A tag from a template-switch adaptor with 12 random nucleotides marked each cDNA molecule. TCRdb fed the 5' RACE reads into MiXCR, producing one record per CDR3 protein. In the table there are roughly 1.5 million distinct CDR3 sequences, around 40% of which are singletons. No fewer than 5.5 micrograms of total RNA were isolated from every sample.

The receptor was derived from a woman between 18 and 29 years old in good health. The chain carries TRBV29-1 and TRBJ2-3; no clear D. Sequencing was performed on blood. CDR3 coding DNA: TGCAGCGTAAGAAGACCAGTCACAGATACGCAGTATTTT. Translating gives CSVRRPVTDTQYF.